Sequencing of this T cell receptor beta chain was carried out in a study of blood T cell repertoires in COVID-19. Method: immunoSEQ multiplex PCR; TCRdb's copy keeps in-frame clones and lacks some. In the table there are roughly 78,000 clones, around 90% of which are singletons. The V end lost 0 bases, the J end lost 6 bases, and 9 bases lay between the germline ends. The CDR3 extends over 13 amino acids. Germline assignment: CDR1 LNHNV and CDR2 YYDKDF (reference sequence). The chain joins TRBV15 to TRBJ2-7, with a tentative D call TRBD1 (6 bases). The TCR sequence derives from a man between 45 and 60 years old with acute or convalescent COVID-19. The specimen sequenced was peripheral blood. The CDR3: CATSREGAAEQYF. In nucleotides, the CDR3 is TGTGCCACCAGCAGAGAGGGGGCAGCCGAGCAGTACTTC. The variable domain in full, with the rest retrieved from reference TRBV15 and TRBJ2-7, is DAMVIQNPRYQVTQFGKPVTLSCSQTLNHNVMYWYQQKSSQAPKLLFHYYDKDFNNEADTPDNFQSRRPNTSFCFLDIRSPGLGDTAMYLCATSREGAAEQYFGPGTRLTVT.